The next 24 T cell receptor beta chains were all read from a single sample in a study of long-term antiretroviral therapy in people with HIV. This was the immunoSEQ v3.0 assay at survey level. Data came from immunoSEQ multiplex PCR; TCRdb stores just in-frame clones and leaves some out. The repertoire holds tens of thousands of clones, with about 96% as singletons. The material sequenced was unsorted PBMCs, taken 6 to 6.5 years after starting antiretroviral therapy. The receptor set was obtained from a man aged 25 to 40 with HIV.

Remarks on this clone: The CDR3 end shows no conserved phenylalanine or tryptophan, and so a read error is likely. The DNA is left out, because the CDR3 cannot be placed on it with certainty; the CDR3 is given as TCRdb lists it. The CDR3 sequence is CASSGQAGAG. The J gene is TRBJ2-3, the V gene TRBV5-1; the table's D call, TRBD2, has no DNA check behind it. Germline values: CDR1 SGHRS, CDR2 YFSETQ. The CDR3 comprises 10 residues, both ends counted.

The gene calls are TRBV5-4 and TRBJ1-2; no clear D gene. CDR3 length equals 14 residues. Per germline, CDR1 SGHNT and CDR2 YYREEE (reference sequence). Trimming took 3 bases from V and 6 from J, leaving 15 bases between them. CDR3 in DNA: TGTGCCAGCAGCTCGACATCCCGTTTGGATGGCTACACCTTC. This codes for CASSSTSRLDGYTF.

V usage is TRBV10-3 and J usage is TRBJ2-3; 9 bases are a match to TRBD1. The V gene end was trimmed by 3 bases and the J gene end by 4 bases; junction bases not matched to a gene: 8. CDR1 and CDR2 from the germline V gene are ENHRY and SYGVKD. This CDR3 is 16 amino acids long. In DNA form, the CDR3 reads TGTGCCATCAGTGAAAATCCGGGACAGGGCCCAGATACGCAGTATTTT. It is translated as CAISENPGQGPDTQYF.

The chain has TRBV6-1 and TRBJ2-1, with D maybe TRBD1 (5 bases). The germline V gene has CDR1 MNHNS and CDR2 SASEGT. The CDR3 spans 16 residues. With 0 bases removed from V and 7 bases from J, the gap between germline ends came to 16 bases. In nucleotides, the CDR3 is TGTGCCAGCAGTGAAGCGCAGGGCTACTTAGGGAATGAGCAGTTCTTC. This sequence encodes CASSEAQGYLGNEQFF.

This clone is medium-sized within its sample. DNA of the CDR3: TGTGCCAGCAGATCAACAGGGGGCTGGTACGAGCAGTACTTC. Translating gives CASRSTGGWYEQYF. The chain joins TRBV11-2 to TRBJ2-7, with 9 bases fitting TRBD1. The ends lost 6 bases at V and 4 bases at J; junction bases unmatched: 7. This CDR3 spans 14 amino acids. Looked up from germline, CDR1 is SGHAT and CDR2 is FQNNGV.

The V gene is TRBV7-9, the J gene TRBJ2-7; perhaps TRBD2 as D (6 bases). The germline CDR1 and CDR2 sequences are SEHNR and FQNEAQ (reference sequence). The germline V and J ends were trimmed by 4 bases and 0 bases, with 16 bases remaining between them. The length of the CDR3 is 16 residues. The DNA of the CDR3 is TGTGCCAGCAGCTGGATTGGGGAGGTAGTCTCCTACGAGCAGTACTTC. It encodes CASSWIGEVVSYEQYF.

The J gene is TRBJ1-2, the V gene TRBV7-3, with TRBD1 matching over 7 bases. Germline values: CDR1 SGHTA, CDR2 FQGTGA. The CDR3 runs 14 residues. V dropped 5 bases and J dropped 4; count of bases not matched to a gene: 7. CDR3: CASSPDREVYGYTF. DNA of the CDR3: TGTGCCAGCAGCCCAGACAGGGAGGTCTATGGCTACACCTTC.

The V and J genes are TRBV19 and TRBJ1-1; D is unresolved. Germline CDR1 reads LNHDA; CDR2 reads SQIVND (reference sequence). The CDR3 consists of 13 residues. The V gene lost 2 bases and the J gene lost 4 bases, with 8 bases spanning the gap. Here the CDR3 reads CASSISGRTEAFF. The DNA of the CDR3 is TGTGCCAGTAGTATAAGCGGCCGCACTGAAGCTTTCTTT.

The chain has TRBV10-3 and TRBJ2-1, with 12 bases that match TRBD2. CDR3 size: 14 residues. J was trimmed by 5 bases and V by 6 bases; bases with no gene match: 2. CDR1 is ENHRY, CDR2 SYGVKD, per germline. The CDR3 sequence: CAIRTSGGHNEQFF. CDR3 nucleotides: TGTGCCATCAGGACTAGCGGGGGCCACAATGAGCAGTTCTTC.

This clone was detected only once. This chain joins TRBV19 and TRBJ1-5; D is possibly TRBD1 (5 bases). Trimming shortened V by 7 bases and J by 6 bases, and 16 bases separated the two germline ends. Per the germline V gene, CDR1 is LNHDA and CDR2 is SQIVND (reference sequence). The CDR3 consists of 14 residues. The CDR3 DNA sequence: TGTGCCAGTACCCCAAGACGTGGGGGTCAGCCCCAGCATTTT. Encoded protein: CASTPRRGGQPQHF.

The chain couples TRBV7-3 to TRBJ2-3; TRBD2 matches at 11 bases. V was pared by 5 bases and J by 5 bases, with 3 bases of the junction left unmatched. Per the germline V gene, CDR1 is SGHTA and CDR2 is FQGTGA. This CDR3 has 14 amino acids. The DNA of the CDR3 is TGTGCCAGCAGCCCAGGACTAGCGGGAGATACGCAGTATTTT. Its protein product is CASSPGLAGDTQYF. Full variable domain (missing parts from reference TRBV7-3 and TRBJ2-3): GAGVSQTPSNKVTEKGKYVELRCDPISGHTALYWYRQSLGQGPEFLIYFQGTGAADDSGLPNDRFFAVRPEGSVSTLKIQRTERGDSAVYLCASSPGLAGDTQYFGPGTRLTVL.

This chain uses TRBV19 with TRBJ1-2; D might be TRBD1 (5 bases). V lost 5 bases to trimming and J lost 8 bases, with 9 bases between them. The CDR3 has 11 residues. CDR1 and CDR2 from the germline V gene are LNHDA and SQIVND (reference sequence). The CDR3 DNA is TGTGCCAGTAGTGGGACGGGAGGCTACACCTTC. It encodes CASSGTGGYTF.

The J gene is TRBJ2-6, the V gene TRBV13; D remains ambiguous. This CDR3 comprises 14 residues. Germline V gene sequence: CDR1 PRHDT, CDR2 FYEKMQ (reference sequence). V dropped 5 bases and J dropped 3 bases, with 8 bases sitting between them. The CDR3 DNA is TGTGCCAGCAGCCTACCCATTGGGGCCAACGTCCTGACTTTC. Encoded protein: CASSLPIGANVLTF.

This clone was picked up one time. The V gene is TRBV28, the J gene TRBJ2-7; D is perhaps TRBD2 (5 bases). Trimming shortened V by 8 bases and J by 4 bases, and 15 bases separated the two germline ends. This CDR3 comprises 13 residues. Germline V gene data show CDR1 as MDHEN and CDR2 as SYDVKM. The CDR3 reads CASYSAISYEQYF. The CDR3 bases are TGTGCCAGCTATAGCGCAATTTCATACGAGCAGTACTTC.

The chain has TRBV4-1 and TRBJ1-4; D is ambiguous. Trimming took 0 bases from V and 1 from J, leaving 12 bases between them. CDR3 length equals 17 residues. Germline values: CDR1 MGHRA, CDR2 YSYEKL. CDR3 protein: CASSQERTLLTNEKLFF. DNA for the CDR3: TGCGCCAGCAGCCAAGAACGGACCTTGCTAACTAATGAAAAACTGTTTTTT.

V usage is TRBV11-1 and J usage is TRBJ2-7; 7 nucleotides line up with TRBD1. CDR3 size: 16 residues. The V gene's germline CDR1 is SGHAT and CDR2 FQDESV (reference sequence). J gave up 0 bases and V 5 bases, and 10 bases lay outside the gene matches. CDR3 sequence reads: CASSPRTGYSSYEQYF. The CDR3 region has the DNA TGTGCCAGCAGCCCAAGGACAGGCTATAGCTCCTACGAGCAGTACTTC.

The chain joins TRBV19 to TRBJ2-1, with D perhaps matching TRBD1 (8 bases). Trimming cost V 1 base and J 4 bases, with 14 bases left between them. The germline V gene has CDR1 LNHDA and CDR2 SQIVND (reference sequence). CDR3 size: 16 residues. The CDR3 bases are TGTGCCAGTAGTATAGTGCGGGGGACAGGTTACAATGAGCAGTTCTTC. As protein: CASSIVRGTGYNEQFF.

The chain links TRBV19 to TRBJ2-2; the D is unclear. The CDR3 length is 14 residues. V lost 2 bases, J lost 6 bases, and 10 bases lay in between. CDR1 and CDR2 (germline): LNHDA, SQIVND (reference sequence). CDR3 loop: CASSIIAVAGELFF. CDR3 coding DNA: TGTGCCAGTAGTATAATCGCGGTTGCCGGGGAGCTGTTTTTT.

The chain joins TRBV2 to TRBJ2-5; the D gene is possibly TRBD2 (5 bases). Per germline, CDR1 SNHLY and CDR2 FYNNEI. The CDR3 runs to 13 residues. Deletions cut 3 bases from V and 5 bases from J, with 10 bases between. CDR3 in DNA: TGTGCCAGCAGTGATCTAGCCGGTGAGACCCAGTACTTC. Protein sequence: CASSDLAGETQYF.

The chain joins TRBV5-6 to TRBJ2-3, with D possibly TRBD1 on 6 matching bases. The germline V gene has CDR1 SGHDT and CDR2 YYEEEE. Trimming removed 4 bases from V and 2 bases from J, with 17 bases in between. This CDR3 has 16 amino acids. CDR3 loop: CASSGVRQATTDTQYF. The CDR3 bases are TGTGCCAGCAGCGGAGTGCGACAGGCGACCACAGATACGCAGTATTTT. The whole variable domain, remainder taken from reference TRBV5-6 and TRBJ2-3, is DAGVTQSPTHLIKTRGQQVTLRCSPKSGHDTVSWYQQALGQGPQFIFQYYEEEERQRGNFPDRFSGHQFPNYSSELNVNALLLGDSALYLCASSGVRQATTDTQYFGPGTRLTVL.

The chain has TRBV4-1 and TRBJ2-7; D unclear. The CDR3 spans 13 residues. V was cut by 0 bases and J by 1 base, with 4 bases left in between. Germline lookup yields CDR1 MGHRA and CDR2 YSYEKL. The CDR3 coding sequence is TGCGCCAGCAGCCAAGAACGGTCCTACGAGCAGTACTTC. Translation: CASSQERSYEQYF.

V and J are TRBV30 and TRBJ1-1; weak D call: TRBD1 (5 bases). Per germline, CDR1 GTSNPN and CDR2 SVGIG (reference sequence). This CDR3 is 11 amino acids long. Deletions cut 3 bases from V and 4 bases from J, with 6 bases between. This CDR3 is CAWRGGTEAFF. For the CDR3, the DNA is TGTGCCTGGAGGGGGGGCACTGAAGCTTTCTTT.

This chain uses TRBV5-4 with TRBJ1-4; TRBD1 matches 8 bases. CDR3 length: 14 amino acids. V trimming: 4 bases; J trimming: 8 bases; junction bases outside the gene matches: 7. The germline gives CDR1 SGHNT, CDR2 YYREEE (reference sequence). CDR3 amino acids: CASSADRGGEKLFF. The CDR3 nucleotides read TGTGCCAGCAGCGCAGACAGGGGTGGAGAAAAACTGTTTTTT.

The chain uses TRBV27 and TRBJ2-1; a possible D gene is TRBD2 (6 bases). Trimming cost V 6 bases and J 0 bases, with 15 bases left between them. This CDR3 is 16 amino acids long. The V gene's germline CDR1 is MNHEY and CDR2 SMNVEV (reference sequence). The DNA of the CDR3 is TGTGCCAGCAGCCCGACTAGTTTTAGCTCCTACAATGAGCAGTTCTTC. Encoded protein: CASSPTSFSSYNEQFF.